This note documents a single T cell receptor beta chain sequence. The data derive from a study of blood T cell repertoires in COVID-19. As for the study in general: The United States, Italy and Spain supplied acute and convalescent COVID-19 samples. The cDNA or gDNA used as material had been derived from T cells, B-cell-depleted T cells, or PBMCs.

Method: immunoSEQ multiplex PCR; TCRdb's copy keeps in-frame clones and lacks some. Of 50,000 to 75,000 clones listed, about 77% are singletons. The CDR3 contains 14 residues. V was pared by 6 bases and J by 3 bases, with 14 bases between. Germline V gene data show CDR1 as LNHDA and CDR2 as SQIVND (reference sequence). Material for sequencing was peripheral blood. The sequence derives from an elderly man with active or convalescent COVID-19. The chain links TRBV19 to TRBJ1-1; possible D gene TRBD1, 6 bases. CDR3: CASSQQGGDTEAFF. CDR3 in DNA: TGTGCCAGTAGCCAACAGGGTGGCGACACTGAAGCTTTCTTT. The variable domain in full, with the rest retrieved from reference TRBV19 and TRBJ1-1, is DGGITQSPKYLFRKEGQNVTLSCEQNLNHDAMYWYRQDPGQGLRLIYYSQIVNDFQKGDIAEGYSVSREKKESFPLTVTSAQKNPTAFYLCASSQQGGDTEAFFGQGTRLTVV.